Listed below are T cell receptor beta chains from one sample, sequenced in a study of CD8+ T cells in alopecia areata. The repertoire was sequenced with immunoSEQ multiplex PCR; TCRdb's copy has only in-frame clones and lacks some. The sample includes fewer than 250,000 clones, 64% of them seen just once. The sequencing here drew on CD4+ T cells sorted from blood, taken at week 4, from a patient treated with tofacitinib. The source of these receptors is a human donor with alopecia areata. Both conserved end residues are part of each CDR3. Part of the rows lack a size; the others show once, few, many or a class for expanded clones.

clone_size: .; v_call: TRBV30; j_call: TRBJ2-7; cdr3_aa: CAWSMGLADSYEQYF
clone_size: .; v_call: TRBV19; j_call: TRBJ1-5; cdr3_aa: CASSGSQEGSQPQHF
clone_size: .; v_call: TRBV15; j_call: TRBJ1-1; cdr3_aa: CATRRKQGNTEAFF
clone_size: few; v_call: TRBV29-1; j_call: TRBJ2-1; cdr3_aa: CSVEQGPNEQFF
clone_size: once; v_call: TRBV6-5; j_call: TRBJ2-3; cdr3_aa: CASSLDSYTDTQYF
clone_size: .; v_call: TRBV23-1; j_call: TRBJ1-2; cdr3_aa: CASSQSRRGQGEGGYTF
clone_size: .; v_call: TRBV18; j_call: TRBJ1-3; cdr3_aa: CASSPENTIYF
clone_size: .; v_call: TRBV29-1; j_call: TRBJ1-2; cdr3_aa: CSVDYLGGYGYTF
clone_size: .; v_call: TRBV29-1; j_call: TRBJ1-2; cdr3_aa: CSVGGQGYGYTF
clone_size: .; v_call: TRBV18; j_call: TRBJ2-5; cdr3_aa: CASSPPGSQETQYF
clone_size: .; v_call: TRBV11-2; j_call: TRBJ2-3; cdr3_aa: CASSPRTGRSTDTQYF
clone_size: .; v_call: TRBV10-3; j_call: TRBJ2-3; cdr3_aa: CAISFTSTTQYF
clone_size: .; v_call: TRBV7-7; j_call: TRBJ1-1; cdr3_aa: CASSSYENTEAFF
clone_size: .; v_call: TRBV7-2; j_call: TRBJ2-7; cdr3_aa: CASSSTSGGGYEQYF
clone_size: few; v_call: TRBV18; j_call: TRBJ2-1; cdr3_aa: CASSPGEGPYNEQFF
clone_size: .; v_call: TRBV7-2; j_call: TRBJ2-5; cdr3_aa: CASSTGKETQYF
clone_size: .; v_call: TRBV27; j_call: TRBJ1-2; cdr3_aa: CASRPTAGALGYGYTF
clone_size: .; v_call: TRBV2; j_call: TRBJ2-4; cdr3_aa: CASGPGNPPKNIQYF
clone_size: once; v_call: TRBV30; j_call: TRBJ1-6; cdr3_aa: CAWRPASYNSPLHF
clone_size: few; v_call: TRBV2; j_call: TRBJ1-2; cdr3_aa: CASRVNHRTYGYTF
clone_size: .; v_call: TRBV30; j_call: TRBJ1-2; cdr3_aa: CAWSQGAHGYTF
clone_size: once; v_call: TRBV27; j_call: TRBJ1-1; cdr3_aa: CASSSPRGGPNTEAFF
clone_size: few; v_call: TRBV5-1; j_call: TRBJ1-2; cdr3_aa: CASSLFGQGTDGYTF
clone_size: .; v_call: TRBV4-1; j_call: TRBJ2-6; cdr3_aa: CASSQDGVSPGANVLTF
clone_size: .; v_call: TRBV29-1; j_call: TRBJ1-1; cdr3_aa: CSVEDRGFNEAFF